This T cell receptor beta chain derives from a study of blood T cells in healthy people across ages. The CDR3 has 14 amino acids. Trimming took off 7 bases at V and 0 bases at J, with 15 bases between the two ends. Germline values: CDR1 SQVTM, CDR2 ANQGSEA. Then a second PCR, running about 6 to 11 cycles, was carried out with a sample-barcoded 5' primer and a J-beta primer mix. TCRdb independently ran MiXCR on the 5' RACE reads; one entry per CDR3 protein. Here the sample spans approximately 900,000 distinct CDR3 sequences, under 35% being singletons. The same data also contributed to another study, on T cells of mothers and their children.

The gene calls are TRBV29-1 and TRBJ1-2, with a weak D call TRBD1 (5 bases). The clonotype originates from a woman in her forties in good health. The sample comprised blood. CDR3 protein: CSASRDGANYGYTF. The CDR3 nucleotides read TGCAGCGCTAGTAGGGACGGAGCTAACTATGGCTACACCTTC. Together with reference TRBV29-1 and TRBJ1-2, the CDR3 gives the full variable domain: SAVISQKPSRDICQRGTSLTIQCQVDSQVTMMFWYRQQPGQSLTLIATANQGSEATYESGFVIDKFPISRPNLTFSTLTVSNMSPEDSSIYLCSASRDGANYGYTFGSGTRLTVV.